These T cell receptor beta chains were read from a single sample in a study of CD8 T cells in Susac syndrome. MiXCR was run by TCRdb on the immunoSEQ multiplex PCR reads, yielding one entry per CDR3 protein. Here the sample spans about 400,000 distinct CDR3 sequences, 75% to 90% being singletons. The sequencing input was CD8+ T cells from PBMCs. The receptors stem from a human donor with multiple sclerosis. CDR3s leave out the opening cysteine and the closing phenylalanine or tryptophan. Fields, in order: J gene, V gene, CDR3 protein.

J gene: TRBJ2-1; V gene: TRBV12-3/TRBV12-4; CDR3 protein: ASSPTVLSSYNEQF
J gene: TRBJ2-3; V gene: TRBV4-1; CDR3 protein: ASSQRLAGGPLDTQY
J gene: TRBJ1-1; V gene: TRBV19; CDR3 protein: ASSYGWDTEAF
J gene: TRBJ2-7; V gene: TRBV7-6; CDR3 protein: ASSPQTRRYEQY
J gene: TRBJ2-7; V gene: TRBV29-1; CDR3 protein: SVDRLGRIH
J gene: TRBJ2-7; V gene: TRBV18; CDR3 protein: ASSPGAEQY
J gene: TRBJ2-7; V gene: TRBV4-1; CDR3 protein: ASSQDPAGANYEQY
J gene: TRBJ2-1; V gene: TRBV19; CDR3 protein: ASSIEENEQF
J gene: TRBJ2-3; V gene: TRBV2; CDR3 protein: ASSDPGAGADTQY
J gene: TRBJ1-2; V gene: TRBV7-9; CDR3 protein: ASPLSSSAGNGYT
J gene: TRBJ1-2; V gene: TRBV4-1; CDR3 protein: ASSPDSPGFGYT
J gene: TRBJ2-2; V gene: TRBV19; CDR3 protein: ASTPSPANPSTGELF
J gene: TRBJ2-3; V gene: TRBV5-4; CDR3 protein: ASSLVADSTDTQY
J gene: TRBJ2-6; V gene: TRBV6-1; CDR3 protein: ASSEKMSGANVLT
J gene: TRBJ2-2; V gene: TRBV5-4; CDR3 protein: ASSFGAGGNTGELF
J gene: TRBJ2-1; V gene: TRBV12-3/TRBV12-4; CDR3 protein: ASSSPGESSYNEQF
J gene: TRBJ2-7; V gene: TRBV20-1; CDR3 protein: SARALGERGLSYEQY
J gene: TRBJ2-5; V gene: TRBV5-1; CDR3 protein: ASSKVREETQY
J gene: TRBJ2-1; V gene: TRBV9; CDR3 protein: ASSGVGNEQF
J gene: TRBJ2-3; V gene: TRBV20-1; CDR3 protein: SAPLAGGPDTQY
J gene: TRBJ2-2; V gene: TRBV29-1; CDR3 protein: SVEAPGQETGELF
J gene: TRBJ1-5; V gene: TRBV10-3; CDR3 protein: AISDTESGNQPQH
J gene: TRBJ2-1; V gene: TRBV5-8; CDR3 protein: ASTTGQVTYNEQF
J gene: TRBJ1-2; V gene: TRBV27; CDR3 protein: ASSLGSGGGYT
J gene: TRBJ2-7; V gene: TRBV7-6; CDR3 protein: ASSPEPGLEDEQY
J gene: TRBJ2-1; V gene: TRBV25-1; CDR3 protein: ASSEYVASGLEEQF
J gene: TRBJ2-3; V gene: TRBV7-9; CDR3 protein: ASSQGLTDTQY
J gene: TRBJ2-1; V gene: TRBV14; CDR3 protein: ASSQETGMLEQF
J gene: TRBJ2-5; V gene: TRBV5-4; CDR3 protein: AGSPDTGIQY
J gene: TRBJ1-3; V gene: TRBV11-2; CDR3 protein: ASSSEQGVGNTIY
J gene: TRBJ2-3; V gene: TRBV18; CDR3 protein: ASSTGGFPTFLDTQY
J gene: TRBJ2-5; V gene: TRBV28; CDR3 protein: ASSQTGLQETQY
J gene: TRBJ1-4; V gene: TRBV27; CDR3 protein: ASSFQGALKLF
J gene: TRBJ2-7; V gene: TRBV30; CDR3 protein: AWSGAVAEQY
J gene: TRBJ2-7; V gene: TRBV30; CDR3 protein: AWTHGRAHEQY
J gene: TRBJ1-5; V gene: TRBV7-9; CDR3 protein: ASSPTGGNQPQH
J gene: TRBJ2-1; V gene: TRBV4-1; CDR3 protein: ASSQGQGEDNEQF
J gene: TRBJ1-6; V gene: TRBV7-9; CDR3 protein: AYNIRGGNSPLH
J gene: TRBJ2-1; V gene: TRBV7-9; CDR3 protein: ASSLVASVYNEQF